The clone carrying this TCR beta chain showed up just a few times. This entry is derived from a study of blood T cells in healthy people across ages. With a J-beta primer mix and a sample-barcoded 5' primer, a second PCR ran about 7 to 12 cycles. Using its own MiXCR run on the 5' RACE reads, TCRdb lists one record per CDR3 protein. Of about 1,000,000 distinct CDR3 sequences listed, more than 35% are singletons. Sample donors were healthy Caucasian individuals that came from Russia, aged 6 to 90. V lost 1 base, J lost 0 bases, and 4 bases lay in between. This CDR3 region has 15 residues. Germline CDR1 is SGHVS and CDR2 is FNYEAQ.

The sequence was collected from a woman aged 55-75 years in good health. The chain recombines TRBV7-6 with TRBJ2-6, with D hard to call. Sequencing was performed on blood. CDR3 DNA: TGTGCCAGCAGCTTAGAAGTCTCTGGGGCCAACGTCCTGACTTTC. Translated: CASSLEVSGANVLTF. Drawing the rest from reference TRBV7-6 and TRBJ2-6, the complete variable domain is GAGVSQSPRYKVTKRGQDVALRCDPISGHVSLYWYRQALGQGPEFLTYFNYEAQQDKSGLPNDRFSAERPEGSISTLTIQRTEQRDSAMYRCASSLEVSGANVLTFGAGSRLTVL.